Listed below are T cell receptor beta chains from one sample, sequenced in a study of T cell responses to AZD1222 COVID-19 vaccine. Only in-frame clones appear in the TCRdb table, and some are missing; sequencing was by immunoSEQ multiplex PCR. The sample lists around 130,000 clones, around 89% occurring once. The material sequenced was peripheral blood, taken on day 0 of AZD1222 vaccination. The receptors were sampled from an adult in good health. The CDR3 runs from the conserved cysteine through the conserved F or W. The order of the fields is CDR3 DNA, CDR3 protein, J gene, clone size, D gene, V gene. A D gene is named only where the DNA matches it firmly. Some rows mark clone size as missing; the rest say once, few, many or name a class of expanded clone.

CDR3 DNA: TGTGCCAGCAGCCAAGATTCCCTTCCCGGAGGCAGGCCGAACACTGAAGCTTTCTTT; CDR3 protein: CASSQDSLPGGRPNTEAFF; J gene: TRBJ1-1; clone size: .; D gene: .; V gene: TRBV3-1/TRBV3-2
CDR3 DNA: TGTGCCACCAGCAGAGCCCTAGCGGGAGGGCCCCGCGCAGATACGCAGTATTTT; CDR3 protein: CATSRALAGGPRADTQYF; J gene: TRBJ2-3; clone size: .; D gene: TRBD2; V gene: TRBV15
CDR3 DNA: TGTGCCAGTAGTATTTATGTTGGGGTTGACTCTAACTATGGCTACACCTTC; CDR3 protein: CASSIYVGVDSNYGYTF; J gene: TRBJ1-2; clone size: .; D gene: .; V gene: TRBV19
CDR3 DNA: TGCGCCAGCAGGACTATAGGGAGGGCTGAAGCTTTCTTT; CDR3 protein: CASRTIGRAEAFF; J gene: TRBJ1-1; clone size: .; D gene: .; V gene: TRBV5-1
CDR3 DNA: TGTGCCAGCGGAGTTTATGGGGAAGAGCCCCAGCATTTT; CDR3 protein: CASGVYGEEPQHF; J gene: TRBJ1-5; clone size: .; D gene: .; V gene: TRBV12-3/TRBV12-4
CDR3 DNA: TGTGCCAGCAGCCCTGGGAAAAGGAGGGGGATTATCGACAGCAGCCACCGCTATGGCTACACCTTC; CDR3 protein: CASSPGKRRGIIDSSHRYGYTF; J gene: TRBJ1-2; clone size: .; D gene: .; V gene: TRBV7-3
CDR3 DNA: TGTGCCAGCACCGGATTGGACAGTTCGTTTCCCCTCCACTTT; CDR3 protein: CASTGLDSSFPLHF; J gene: TRBJ1-6; clone size: few; D gene: .; V gene: TRBV6-5
CDR3 DNA: TGTGCCAGTAGTGCCCGGGACGTCGACGAGCAGTACTTC; CDR3 protein: CASSARDVDEQYF; J gene: TRBJ2-7; clone size: .; D gene: .; V gene: TRBV19
CDR3 DNA: TGTGCCAGCCGGGCACAGGGACGGAACACTGAAGCTTTCTTT; CDR3 protein: CASRAQGRNTEAFF; J gene: TRBJ1-1; clone size: .; D gene: .; V gene: TRBV2
CDR3 DNA: TGCGCCAGCAGCTCGGCACCGGGACAGGGTTACGAGCAGTACTTC; CDR3 protein: CASSSAPGQGYEQYF; J gene: TRBJ2-7; clone size: .; D gene: TRBD1; V gene: TRBV5-1